The 26 T cell receptor beta chains listed next were all sequenced from one sample in a study of control samples from healthy donors and cancer patients. Only in-frame clones appear in the TCRdb table, and some are missing; sequencing was by immunoSEQ multiplex PCR. Of about 110,000 clones listed, 82% were seen once; the top ten hold roughly 6.5%. Material: blood. The receptors here all came from a man aged 18-30 years in good health.

The chain uses TRBV11-2 and TRBJ2-5; 8 bases line up with TRBD2. The CDR3 is made up of 15 amino acids. Trimming took 2 bases from V and 4 from J; bases not matched to a gene: 6. CDR1 and CDR2 from the germline V gene are SGHAT and FQNNGV. The CDR3 region is CASSLLAGSSETQYF. CDR3 in DNA: TGTGCCAGCAGCTTACTAGCGGGTTCTTCAGAGACCCAGTACTTC. Filled out from reference TRBV11-2 and TRBJ2-5, the complete variable domain reads EAGVAQSPRYKIIEKRQSVAFWCNPISGHATLYWYQQILGQGPKLLIQFQNNGVVDDSQLPKDRFSAERLKGVDSTLKIQPAKLEDSAVYLCASSLLAGSSETQYFGPGTRLLVL.

V and J are TRBV30 and TRBJ1-3, with TRBD1 as a possible D gene (5 bases). V was clipped by 0 bases and J by 3 bases, with 21 bases between them. The CDR3 consists of 18 residues. Germline V CDR1 and CDR2: GTSNPN, SVGIG (reference sequence). CDR3 amino acids: CAWSVRWGTQKDGNTIYF. Written as DNA, the CDR3 is TGTGCCTGGAGTGTACGGTGGGGGACTCAAAAAGATGGAAACACCATATATTTT. The complete variable domain, with remaining parts taken from reference TRBV30 and TRBJ1-3, reads SQTIHQWPATLVQPVGSPLSLECTVEGTSNPNLYWYRQAAGRGLQLLFYSVGIGQISSEVPQNLSASRPQDRQFILSSKKLLLSDSGFYLCAWSVRWGTQKDGNTIYFGEGSWLTVV.

This chain links TRBV9 with TRBJ1-4; TRBD1 matches at 9 bases. Germline assignment: CDR1 SGDLS and CDR2 YYNGEE. Trimming at V came to 4 bases and at J to 7 bases, leaving 8 bases not matched to a gene. The CDR3 spans 15 residues. Here the CDR3 reads CASSPGTGLREKLFF. The CDR3 coding sequence is TGTGCCAGCAGCCCCGGGACAGGGTTACGTGAAAAACTGTTTTTT.

With regard to this clone: One junction end does not reproduce the germline sequence, and a read error may be involved. The chain combines TRBV7-7 with TRBJ2-2, with D perhaps given as TRBD1 or TRBD2 (5 bases each). Germline lookup yields CDR1 SSHAT and CDR2 FNYEAQ (reference sequence). The CDR3 spans 15 residues. The CDR3 protein is CASSPGTGNTGELFF. For the CDR3, the DNA is TGTGCTAGCAGCCCTGGGACGGGGAACACCGGGGAGCTGTTTTTT.

This clone was seen just once. V gene TRBV5-1 combines with J gene TRBJ2-2; no reliable D call. Trimming took 1 base from V and 4 from J, leaving 11 bases between them. CDR1 is SGHRS and CDR2 is YFSETQ in the germline V gene. This CDR3 has 15 residues. In DNA form, the CDR3 reads TGCGCCAGCAGCTTGAACAGTCCTCTCACCGGGGAGCTGTTTTTT. Residues: CASSLNSPLTGELFF.

The chain uses TRBV2 and TRBJ1-2; TRBD1 matches at 10 bases. The V segment lost 9 bases and the J segment 7 bases; nucleotides outside the gene matches: 14. In germline, CDR1 is SNHLY, CDR2 FYNNEI. The CDR3 has 15 amino acids. The CDR3 is CARKTGQGNFGGYTF. The CDR3 DNA reads as TGTGCCAGGAAGACGGGACAGGGGAATTTCGGTGGCTACACCTTC.

The V call is TRBV12-3 or TRBV12-4, the J call TRBJ1-6; maybe TRBD1 (6 bases). The CDR3 totals 12 residues. V lost 3 bases, J lost 10 bases, and 7 bases lay in between. The CDR3 coding sequence is TGTGCCAGCAGTTTGCAGGGGTCACCCCTCCACTTT. Amino acid sequence: CASSLQGSPLHF.

The chain uses TRBV6-5 and TRBJ1-5; D gene uncertain. Trimming stripped 4 bases from V and 3 bases from J, with 7 bases between. The CDR3 consists of 13 residues. From germline, CDR1 is MNHEY and CDR2 SVGAGI. DNA of the CDR3: TGTGCCAGCAGTTTAGGTAACAATCAGCCCCAGCATTTT. As protein: CASSLGNNQPQHF.

CDR3 nucleotide sequence: TGTGCCAGCAGCTTTACCTCGGGGGGACGCACCCTTGGAGGCTACACCTTC. This translates into CASSFTSGGRTLGGYTF. The genes are TRBV5-6 and TRBJ1-2; weak D call: TRBD1 (5 bases). Germline V gene sequence: CDR1 SGHDT, CDR2 YYEEEE. The CDR3 runs 17 residues. Between the trimmed V and J ends, which lost 2 bases and 8 bases, there was a span of 25 bases.

The V call is TRBV7-6, the J call TRBJ1-4, with 7 bases identical to TRBD1. The CDR3 extends over 15 amino acids. V shed 1 base, J shed 7 bases, and the junction held 6 bases outside the gene matches. Germline CDR1 reads SGHVS; CDR2 reads FNYEAQ. Written as DNA, the CDR3 is TGTGCCAGCAGCTTAGTTTCGGGACAGCTTGAAAAACTGTTTTTT. This sequence encodes CASSLVSGQLEKLFF.

The chain uses TRBV10-2 and TRBJ2-5; 8 positions match TRBD2. This CDR3 is 16 amino acids long. The V and J ends lost 0 bases and 5 bases, in that order; junction bases with no gene match: 8. Germline-derived CDR1 and CDR2 are WSHSY and SAAADI. CDR3 bases: TGCGCCAGCAGTGAGTCGATAACGGGGGGGCCGGAGACCCAGTACTTC. It specifies CASSESITGGPETQYF.

This chain uses TRBV7-9 with TRBJ1-6; D is unclear. There are 13 residues in the CDR3. The germline V gene has CDR1 SEHNR and CDR2 FQNEAQ (reference sequence). The V end was cut by 5 bases, the J end by 6 bases, with 8 bases between. CDR3 bases: TGTGCCAGCAGCCGAGACACTAATTCACCCCTCCACTTT. It encodes CASSRDTNSPLHF. Combining the CDR3 with reference TRBV7-9 and TRBJ1-6 gives the whole variable domain DTGVSQNPRHKITKRGQNVTFRCDPISEHNRLYWYRQTLGQGPEFLTYFQNEAQLEKSRLLSDRFSAERPKGSFSTLEIQRTEQGDSAMYLCASSRDTNSPLHFGNGTRLTVT.

This chain uses TRBV7-9 with TRBJ1-1; the D gene is possibly TRBD1 (5 bases). The CDR3 contains 15 residues. Germline lookup yields CDR1 SEHNR and CDR2 FQNEAQ (reference sequence). Trimming took 4 bases from V and 1 from J, leaving 13 bases between them. CDR3 residues: CASSSRDGKNTEAFF. CDR3 bases: TGTGCCAGCAGCTCCAGGGACGGGAAGAACACTGAAGCTTTCTTT.

This rearrangement joins TRBV9 to TRBJ1-1, with D maybe TRBD1 (6 bases). V lost 4 bases to trimming and J lost 2 bases, with 12 bases between them. The CDR3 length is 14 residues. The germline gives CDR1 SGDLS, CDR2 YYNGEE. The CDR3 loop is CASSMTGQNTEAFF. The CDR3 nucleotides are TGTGCCAGCAGCATGACAGGACAAAACACTGAAGCTTTCTTT.

This sequence joins TRBV9 and TRBJ1-6, with 7 bases matching TRBD1. The CDR3 consists of 15 residues. The germline V gene has CDR1 SGDLS and CDR2 YYNGEE. V lost 3 bases, J lost 6 bases, and 6 bases stayed unmatched. CDR3 DNA sequence: TGTGCCAGCAGCGGCGGACAGGCCATTAATTCACCCCTCCACTTT. Its protein product is CASSGGQAINSPLHF.

This sequence joins TRBV28 and TRBJ2-7; 8 bases fit TRBD1. Losses at the gene ends were 5 bases for V and 0 bases for J; bases not matched to a gene: 6. This CDR3 comprises 15 residues. Germline CDR1 MDHEN, CDR2 SYDVKM. The CDR3 sequence is CASSPGTGDSYEQYF. The CDR3 coding sequence is TGTGCCAGCAGTCCCGGGACAGGCGACTCCTACGAGCAGTACTTC.

About this clone: Other DNA sequences in this sample translate to the same CDR3. This chain uses TRBV6-5 with TRBJ1-4; 9 nucleotides agree with TRBD1. The germline V gene encodes CDR1 MNHEY and CDR2 SVGAGI. CDR3 size: 15 residues. V was pared by 7 bases and J by 8 bases, with 11 bases of the junction left unmatched. Here the CDR3 reads CASNPTGTGNEKLFF. The CDR3, as DNA: TGTGCCAGCAACCCTACGGGGACAGGGAACGAAAAACTGTTTTTT.

The chain links TRBV2 to TRBJ1-1; D is ambiguous. Per germline, CDR1 SNHLY and CDR2 FYNNEI. The CDR3 is 14 amino acids. Trimming took 5 bases from V and 0 from J, leaving 10 bases between them. The DNA of the CDR3 is TGTGCCAGCAGTAGGTCGCAGGTGAACACTGAAGCTTTCTTT. Its protein product is CASSRSQVNTEAFF.

The table lists this clone with a few counts. The chain recombines TRBV30 with TRBJ1-6, with D uncertain. Per the germline V gene, CDR1 is GTSNPN and CDR2 is SVGIG (reference sequence). Trimming cost V 5 bases and J 5 bases, with 13 bases left between them. The CDR3 sequence is 14 residues long. The CDR3 spells CAWGRLIHNSPLHF. The DNA of the CDR3 is TGTGCCTGGGGGAGACTGATACATAATTCACCCCTCCACTTT. The variable domain in full, completed from reference TRBV30 and TRBJ1-6, reads SQTIHQWPATLVQPVGSPLSLECTVEGTSNPNLYWYRQAAGRGLQLLFYSVGIGQISSEVPQNLSASRPQDRQFILSSKKLLLSDSGFYLCAWGRLIHNSPLHFGNGTRLTVT.

V and J are TRBV5-4 and TRBJ2-1; D ambiguous. This CDR3 comprises 13 residues. Trimming shortened V by 8 bases and J by 8 bases, and 17 bases separated the two germline ends. CDR1 and CDR2 (germline): SGHNT, YYREEE (reference sequence). The CDR3 nucleotides are TGTGCCAGTCGCCCAAATCGGCGCCATGAGCAGTTCTTC. Residues: CASRPNRRHEQFF. The full variable domain, with the rest looked up from reference TRBV5-4 and TRBJ2-1, is ETGVTQSPTHLIKTRGQQVTLRCSSQSGHNTVSWYQQALGQGPQFIFQYYREEENGRGNFPPRFSGLQFPNYSSELNVNALELDDSALYLCASRPNRRHEQFFGPGTRLTVL.

V usage is TRBV15 and J usage is TRBJ1-1; 7 positions agree with TRBD1. The CDR3 has 14 residues. The germline V gene has CDR1 LNHNV and CDR2 YYDKDF (reference sequence). The V and J ends lost 3 bases and 4 bases, in that order; junction bases with no gene match: 5. This CDR3 is CATSRQGDFTEAFF. CDR3 bases: TGTGCCACCAGCAGGCAGGGGGATTTCACTGAAGCTTTCTTT.

V usage is TRBV24-1 and J usage is TRBJ1-5, with 9 bases matching TRBD1. Germline lookup yields CDR1 KGHDR and CDR2 SFDVKD. V shed 9 bases, J shed 6 bases, and the junction held 2 bases outside the gene matches. The CDR3 length is 12 residues. CDR3: CATWTGVQPQHF. DNA for the CDR3: TGTGCCACCTGGACAGGGGTTCAGCCCCAGCATTTT.

The chain is built from TRBV9 and TRBJ2-3; TRBD2 aligns across 11 bases. The CDR3 extends over 16 amino acids. The trim removed 5 bases at V and 0 bases at J, leaving 5 bases unmatched. Germline V CDR1 and CDR2: SGDLS, YYNGEE. In DNA form, the CDR3 reads TGTGCCAGCAGTTCGACTAGCGGGGAGAGCACAGATACGCAGTATTTT. This codes for CASSSTSGESTDTQYF.

The chain has TRBV7-8 and TRBJ2-1; the match to TRBD2 covers 10 bases. This CDR3 has 15 amino acids. Germline values: CDR1 SGHVS, CDR2 FQNEAQ. V trimming: 4 bases; J trimming: 3 bases; junction bases outside the gene matches: 3. In DNA form, the CDR3 reads TGTGCCAGCAGCTCCGGGACTAGCGACTACAATGAGCAGTTCTTC. Its translation is CASSSGTSDYNEQFF. The variable domain in full, completed from reference TRBV7-8 and TRBJ2-1, reads GAGVSQSPRYKVAKRGQDVALRCDPISGHVSLFWYQQALGQGPEFLTYFQNEAQLDKSGLPSDRFFAERPEGSVSTLKIQRTQQEDSAVYLCASSSGTSDYNEQFFGPGTRLTVL.

V gene TRBV9 combines with J gene TRBJ2-1; 14 bases match TRBD2. Germline-derived CDR1 and CDR2 are SGDLS and YYNGEE. V lost 4 bases to trimming and J lost 9 bases; unmatched junction nucleotides: 9. The CDR3 spans 16 residues. CDR3 sequence reads: CASSPRLAGGRGEQFF. In DNA, the CDR3 is TGTGCCAGCAGCCCCCGACTAGCGGGGGGGCGAGGTGAGCAGTTCTTC.

The chain uses TRBV28 and TRBJ1-4, with a tentative D call TRBD1 (5 bases). The V gene lost 4 bases and the J gene lost 0 bases, with 9 bases spanning the gap. CDR1 is MDHEN, CDR2 SYDVKM, per germline. This CDR3 contains 15 residues. The CDR3 DNA reads as TGTGCCAGCAGTTCCCAGGGTGCAACTAATGAAAAACTGTTTTTT. This gives the protein CASSSQGATNEKLFF. Variable domain in full (rest from reference TRBV28 and TRBJ1-4): DVKVTQSSRYLVKRTGEKVFLECVQDMDHENMFWYRQDPGLGLRLIYFSYDVKMKEKGDIPEGYSVSREKKERFSLILESASTNQTSMYLCASSSQGATNEKLFFGSGTQLSVL.